A selection of T cell receptor beta chains follows, all from one sample in a study of response to subunit inactivated influenza vaccine. TCRdb reanalysed the RT-PCR reads using MiXCR and keeps one entry per CDR3 protein. The sample carries under 550,000 distinct CDR3 sequences, roughly 8.2% recorded once. The specimen was PBMCs from blood, collected less than 30 months after vaccination. Receptors originate from a man aged 50 to 69 who received an inactivated influenza vaccine. Each CDR3 is given with its conserved first and last residue. D genes are given only for firm matches. Clone size is given for some rows only: seen once, a few or many times, or a class if the clone is expanded.

clone size	J gene	V gene	D gene	CDR3 DNA	CDR3 protein
.	TRBJ1-5	TRBV12-3/TRBV12-4	.	TGTGCCAGCAGTTTCAGGGGTTTCGGTCAGCCCCAGCATTTT	CASSFRGFGQPQHF
many	TRBJ1-5	TRBV30	.	TGTGCCTGGAGTCCAACTTGGGGGGTGGTAGGCAATCAGCCCCAGCATTTT	CAWSPTWGVVGNQPQHF
many	TRBJ2-7	TRBV20-1	.	TGCAGTGCTAGAGATCCACAGGCGGCGACCTACGAGCAGTACTTC	CSARDPQAATYEQYF
.	TRBJ2-1	TRBV6-1	TRBD2	TGTGCCAGCACCCGACTATTAGCGGGAGTCAACAATGAGCAGTTCTTC	CASTRLLAGVNNEQFF
many	TRBJ2-3	TRBV12-3/TRBV12-4	.	TGTGCCAGCAGTTTAGGGCAGCAGACACAGTATTTT	CASSLGQQTQYF
.	TRBJ2-7	TRBV20-1	.	TGCAGTGCAAGAGTACCTGAGGGAGCCTACGAGCAGTACTTC	CSARVPEGAYEQYF
.	TRBJ1-2	TRBV5-1	.	TGCGCCAGCAGCTTGGATGGACGGACCACCTTC	CASSLDGRTTF
.	TRBJ2-1	TRBV6-1	TRBD1	TGTGCCAGCAGTGCCTGGGGCCCACAGGGGGCCGGGAATGAGCAGTTCTTC	CASSAWGPQGAGNEQFF
.	TRBJ2-3	TRBV5-1	.	TGCGCCAGCAGCGACCAGGGGCACAGCACAGATACGCAGTATTTT	CASSDQGHSTDTQYF
.	TRBJ2-1	TRBV20-1	TRBD2	TGCAGTGCTAGGGCAACTAGCGGGCACTACAATGAGCAGTTCTTC	CSARATSGHYNEQFF
many	TRBJ2-3	TRBV6-1	TRBD2	TGTGCCAGCAGTGACAGTGCCCCGGGACTAGCGGGAGATGCGCAGTATTTT	CASSDSAPGLAGDAQYF
.	TRBJ2-7	TRBV20-1	TRBD1	TGCAGTGCTAAGACAGGGGGCTACGAGCAGTACTTC	CSAKTGGYEQYF
many	TRBJ1-4	TRBV20-1	.	TGCAGTGCTAGACGCCGGGATGAAAAACTGTTTTTT	CSARRRDEKLFF
.	TRBJ1-3	TRBV12-3/TRBV12-4	.	TGTGCCAGCAACCGGGACGGAAACACCATATATTTT	CASNRDGNTIYF
.	TRBJ1-2	TRBV12-3/TRBV12-4	.	TGTGCCAGCCGCTTGACATCTACTGGCTACACCTTC	CASRLTSTGYTF
few	TRBJ2-7	TRBV7-6	TRBD1	TGTGCCAGCAGCCTAGAAACAGGGGCGATCTACGAGCAGTACTTC	CASSLETGAIYEQYF
.	TRBJ2-2	TRBV20-1	TRBD1	TGCAGTGCCGAAGACAGGGCGAACACCGGGGAGCTGTTTTTT	CSAEDRANTGELFF
many	TRBJ2-1	TRBV6-5	TRBD2	TGTGCCAGCAGTTACTTAGGACTAGCGGGAGTGCTCTACAATGAGCAGTTCTTC	CASSYLGLAGVLYNEQFF
few	TRBJ2-3	TRBV5-1	TRBD2	TGCGCCAGCAGCCAGGGACTAGCGGGAGATACGCAGTATTTT	CASSQGLAGDTQYF
many	TRBJ1-1	TRBV20-1	TRBD1	TGCAGTGCTTCGCAAAACGACAGGGGGACCAGGGCTGAAGCTTTCTTT	CSASQNDRGTRAEAFF
.	TRBJ2-5	TRBV14	TRBD2	TGTGCCAGCAGCCAGGGCGGACTAGGGGAAGGGACCCAGTACTTC	CASSQGGLGEGTQYF
.	TRBJ2-5	TRBV5-1	TRBD2	TGCGCCAGCAGGGAAGCTAGCGGGACGGAGACCCAGTACTTC	CASREASGTETQYF